This TCR beta chain emerged from a study of blood T cell repertoires in COVID-19 (dated by TCRdb to 2020 to 2021). Background on the whole study: Collaborator samples came from the United States, Italy and Spain and covered acute and convalescent phases of COVID-19. The material from the prospective study consisted of cDNA or gDNA derived from T cells, B-cell-depleted T cells, or PBMCs. Deeply sampled blood TCRbeta repertoires from subjects exposed to, actively infected with, or recovered from COVID-19 were included in the dataset. The repertoires were released in a freely available public database meant as a resource for research on the immune response to SARS-CoV-2. Sample metadata almost always included a de-identified subject ID, COVID-19 status, age in years and sex. Where available, HLA class I and class II types were obtained from metadata supplied by the sample provider rather than from assay-based typing. The samples were drawn from two sources: the first 160 participants of the ongoing ImmuneRACE study, and some 1,300 subjects contributed by 6 global collaborators. The study at large found these results: Clinical and demographic metadata were provided uncurated, with the amount varying by source and participant.

TCRbeta CDR3 regions were amplified from genomic DNA using the immunoSEQ Assay, a bias-controlled multiplex PCR. The paper's data handling went like this. Within the assay, amplification of reference gene primers was used to estimate how many nucleated cells each sample contained. To quantify the absolute abundance of each unique TCRbeta CDR3 rearrangement, sequence reads were collapsed and filtered. Productive Simpson clonality was computed per sample as the square root of Simpson's diversity index over productive rearrangements. Drawn from immuneACCESS, this table holds only the in-frame rearrangements with V and J called that TCRdb kept. Clones are partly lost; checked studies trace under half to an unresolved V gene and leave the rest unexplained. V, J and clone size reflect that table, while D and trimming were determined from the DNA. Recorded for this sample are about 120,000 clones; around 91% of them occurred a single time. Jointly, the top ten make up 3.8% of the sample.

The CDR1 and CDR2 encoded by the germline V gene are ENHRY and SYGVKD. V and J are truncated by 6 bases and 5 bases respectively, leaving an intervening sequence of 8 bases. The CDR3 runs 12 amino acids, cysteine and phenylalanine included. The DNA shown is the 36-base CDR3, in frame from base 1. As to this clone: What antigen it recognizes has not been identified. Base qualities are not at hand, and no much larger clone is one base apart.

One collaborating source in Seattle enrolled patients while the patients were actively infected and followed the patients over time throughout the course of disease. Collaborating institutions collected whole blood in K2EDTA tubes following their own protocols. For TCRbeta analysis, collaborators shipped samples in one of three forms: frozen whole blood, isolated PBMCs, or DNA extracted from either of those sample types. The origin of this receptor is an older woman with COVID-19, enrolled during active disease. Sequenced input: peripheral blood. The sequence is built from TRBV10-3 and TRBJ2-1, with a weak D call of TRBD2 (6 bases match). The CDR3 reads CAISGGNNEQFF. The nucleotides are TGTGCCATCAGCGGGGGTAACAATGAGCAGTTCTTC.